This entry concerns a single T cell receptor (beta chain). Its antigen is not identified. This record comes from a study of beta chain features in type 1 diabetes. A single heparinised draw of about 120 mL on average was taken per donor. Findings and caveats of the study: Shortening that was moderate but significant affected the TCRB CDR3s of Type 1 diabetes patients in all four CD4+ subsets.

All of the isolated RNA was reverse transcribed, so expressed TCRB transcripts were sequenced. Produced via immunoSEQ multiplex PCR; TCRdb's table is partial and in-frame only. The sample lists 400,000 to 500,000 clones, 11% to 15% occurring once. The clonotype comes from a man aged 25 to 40 in good health. The specimen was naive CD4+ T cells from blood.

CDR3 region: CASSGVGVSGELFF. Here the CDR3 DNA reads TGTGCCAGCAGTGGGGTCGGGGTTAGCGGGGAGCTGTTTTTT. The chain joins TRBV25-1 to TRBJ2-2; possibly TRBD2 for D (5 bases). CDR1 is MGHDK and CDR2 is SYGVNS in the germline V gene. V lost 4 bases, J lost 7 bases, and 13 bases lay in between. CDR3 length: 14 amino acids.